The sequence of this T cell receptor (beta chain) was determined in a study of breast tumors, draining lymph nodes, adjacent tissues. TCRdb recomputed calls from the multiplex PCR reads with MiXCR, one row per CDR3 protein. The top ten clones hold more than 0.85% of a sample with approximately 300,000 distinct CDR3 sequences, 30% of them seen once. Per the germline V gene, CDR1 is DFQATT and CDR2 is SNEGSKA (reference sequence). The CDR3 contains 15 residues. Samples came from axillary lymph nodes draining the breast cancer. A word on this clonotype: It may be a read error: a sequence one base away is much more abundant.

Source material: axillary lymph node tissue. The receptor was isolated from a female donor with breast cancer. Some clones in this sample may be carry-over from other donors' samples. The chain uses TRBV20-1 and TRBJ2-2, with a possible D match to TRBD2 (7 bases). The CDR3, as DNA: TGCAGTGCTGCGAGGGGGGGAGGGGAGTACGGGAAGCTGTTTTTT. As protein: CSAARGGGEYGKLFF.